This record looks at one T cell receptor beta chain sequence and its context. This specimen comes from a study of blood T cell repertoires in COVID-19. As for the study in general: Spain, Italy and the United States supplied samples that represented acute and convalescent COVID-19.

CDR1 is LGHNA and CDR2 is YNFKEQ in the germline V gene. After removal of 0 bases from V and 2 bases from J, the junction contained 4 bases not matched to a gene. This CDR3 has 16 residues. Method: immunoSEQ multiplex PCR; TCRdb's copy keeps in-frame clones and lacks some. The sample yields approximately 52,000 clones, less than 90% seen once. The V call is TRBV4-2, the J call TRBJ1-5; 7 nucleotides agree with TRBD1. The TCR was taken from a man in his 60s with acute or convalescent COVID-19. The sample consisted of peripheral blood. This CDR3 reads CASSQDPQGGNQPQHF. CDR3 sequence (DNA): TGTGCCAGCAGCCAAGATCCCCAGGGGGGCAATCAGCCCCAGCATTTT.